This TCR beta chain was sequenced for a study of T cells after yellow fever vaccination. Study-wide findings and caveats: Only a minor proportion of clonotypes was detected across both CD4 and CD8 compartments. Detected again after the booster were most primary-vaccination clones, at approximately 96% CD4 and 88% CD8.

Synthesis of TCR cDNA relied on 5'RACE template switching, which attached a universal primer site and UMIs. TCRdb re-derived calls from the 5' RACE reads in MiXCR, one entry per CDR3 protein. This sample has 300,000 to 350,000 distinct CDR3 sequences, with roughly 4.3% found just once. This CDR3 has 17 residues. Germline loops: CDR1 DFQATT, CDR2 SNEGSKA (reference sequence). V was pared by 0 bases and J by 0 bases, with 17 bases between. At least ten counts were recorded for this clonotype. The antigen is undetermined. Specimen: PBMCs, collected 15 days after the yellow fever booster vaccination. This receptor was identified in a young man who received the YFV17D yellow fever vaccine. The rearrangement joins TRBV20-1 to TRBJ1-1; D is undetermined. CDR3 loop: CSAREDLGTGVNTEAFF. The CDR3, as DNA: TGCAGTGCTAGAGAGGATTTGGGAACTGGAGTGAACACTGAAGCTTTCTTT.